The clone carrying this TCR beta chain has more than one count but fewer than ten. Patients were excluded if they had other autoimmune diseases or uncontrolled infections, and likewise if pregnancy or lactation applied. These data belong to a study of Graves' ophthalmopathy and Graves' hyperthyroidism. Amplification of TCR beta CDR3 regions used RNA transcripts. HTBI-primed first-round RT-PCR preceded second-round multiplex PCR. TCRdb called the multiplex PCR reads again in MiXCR, with one record for every CDR3 protein. Of 650,000 to 800,000 distinct CDR3 sequences in the sample, about two fifths were seen once. This sequence originates from an adult man with Graves' ophthalmopathy. Sample: peripheral blood.

This CDR3 is CASRRTVAGKIYEQYF. In nucleotides, the CDR3 is TGTGCCAGCAGACGAACCGTAGCGGGGAAGATCTACGAGCAGTACTTC. The chain combines TRBV6-6 with TRBJ2-7, with 8 positions matching TRBD2. This CDR3 has 16 residues. Trimming cost V 6 bases and J 3 bases; bases outside gene matches: 13. In germline, CDR1 is MNHNY, CDR2 SVGAGI (reference sequence).